The rows below give T cell receptor beta chains drawn from one sample of a study of identical twins. TCRdb reprocessed the 5' RACE reads via MiXCR and lists one record per CDR3 protein. The sample includes hundreds of thousands of distinct CDR3 sequences, approximately 20% of them seen just once. The sample was also reused in another study, on yellow fever vaccine responses in identical twins.

The sequenced sample was CD4+ T cells sorted from blood. These receptors all come from a woman in her late teens or twenties in good health. CDR3s include the opening cysteine and the closing phenylalanine or tryptophan. D genes are given only for firm matches. Size is stated for part of the rows, as once, few or many counts, or as a class when the clone is expanded.

CDR3nt | CDR3aa | j_gene | d_gene | abundance | v_gene
TGTGCCAGCAGCAGGACAGGCCAATACACCGGGGAGCTGTTTTTT | CASSRTGQYTGELFF | TRBJ2-2 | TRBD1 | . | TRBV5-6
TGCAGCGCAGCGGGACTTCTACGGGAGCAGTTCTTC | CSAAGLLREQFF | TRBJ2-1 | TRBD2 | few | TRBV29-1
TGTGCCAGCAGCTTCCGGCGGGATATCGAGCAGTTCTTC | CASSFRRDIEQFF | TRBJ2-1 | . | few | TRBV11-1
TGTGCCAGCAGTTGGGGTCAGGGGCCTATCACCGGGGAGCTGTTTTTT | CASSWGQGPITGELFF | TRBJ2-2 | . | few | TRBV12-3/TRBV12-4
TGTGCCATCAGTGTCGTGGTGCGGGACGAGCAGTTCTTC | CAISVVVRDEQFF | TRBJ2-1 | . | . | TRBV10-3
TGTGCCAGCAGCAACGGGTGGGAGCAGTACTTC | CASSNGWEQYF | TRBJ2-7 | . | . | TRBV9
TGCGCCAGCAGCTTGAACCGGCAGGGGAACTCACCCCTCCACTTT | CASSLNRQGNSPLHF | TRBJ1-6 | . | many | TRBV5-1
TGTGCCAGCAGAGGGGTGGGCAATCAGCCCCAGCATTTT | CASRGVGNQPQHF | TRBJ1-5 | . | . | TRBV2
TGTGCCAGCAGGACTAACAGGGTTTCCGGGGAGCTGTTTTTT | CASRTNRVSGELFF | TRBJ2-2 | . | . | TRBV6-1
TGTGCCAGCAGTTTTGGGGCCTACTGGCAGTACTTC | CASSFGAYWQYF | TRBJ2-7 | . | few | TRBV28
TGTGCCACCACCCAGAGGGCCACAGATACGCAGTATTTT | CATTQRATDTQYF | TRBJ2-3 | . | few | TRBV15
TGTGCCAGCAGCTTTTGGCAGGGTGACTATGGCTACACCTTC | CASSFWQGDYGYTF | TRBJ1-2 | . | few | TRBV7-9
TGCAGTGCTAGCAAAATCAGGGAATCTGAAGCTTTCTTT | CSASKIRESEAFF | TRBJ1-1 | . | . | TRBV20-1
TGTGCCATCAACTCGGGCACCGGGGAGCTGTTTTTT | CAINSGTGELFF | TRBJ2-2 | . | . | TRBV10-3
TGCAGTGCTAGAGAGGGGATTAGCAATCAGCCCCAGCATTTT | CSAREGISNQPQHF | TRBJ1-5 | . | . | TRBV20-1
TGTGCCATCGGACATCGAGAAAATAATTCACCCCTCCACTTT | CAIGHRENNSPLHF | TRBJ1-6 | . | . | TRBV10-3
TGTGCCAGCAGTTACTCGACGGACCTAGGAGGGCAGGGCTCTGGGGCCAACGTCCTGACTTTC | CASSYSTDLGGQGSGANVLTF | TRBJ2-6 | . | . | TRBV6-7
TGTGCCAGCAGTCTTCCGTTGGCTACTAACTATGGCTACACCTTC | CASSLPLATNYGYTF | TRBJ1-2 | . | . | TRBV6-2/TRBV6-3
TGTGCCAGCAGTTTAGGGACAGGGGGGGTGGAGACCCAGTACTTC | CASSLGTGGVETQYF | TRBJ2-5 | TRBD1 | . | TRBV27
TGTGCCAGCAGTCGGACTAGCGTGCACAATGAGCAGTTCTTC | CASSRTSVHNEQFF | TRBJ2-1 | TRBD2 | . | TRBV27
TGTGCTAGTGGTCCGCAGGTGGAGACCCAGTACTTC | CASGPQVETQYF | TRBJ2-5 | . | . | TRBV12-5
TGTGCCAGCAGTCCCTACGGGGATGAGCAGTTCTTC | CASSPYGDEQFF | TRBJ2-1 | . | . | TRBV7-3
TGTGCCAGCAGTTATAGACTAGCGGGAGCCAACTACGAGCAGTACTTC | CASSYRLAGANYEQYF | TRBJ2-7 | TRBD2 | many | TRBV12-3/TRBV12-4
TGCGCCAGCAGCTTTAGACCGGGACAGGGGCAAGAGACCCAGTACTTC | CASSFRPGQGQETQYF | TRBJ2-5 | TRBD1 | few | TRBV5-1
TGTGCCAGCAGTTATGACGCCACCAGGGTATCGGGCGGCTACACCTTC | CASSYDATRVSGGYTF | TRBJ1-2 | . | . | TRBV6-5
TGTGCCAGCAGTCCTGGACAGGGATTAGCCGACACCATATATTTT | CASSPGQGLADTIYF | TRBJ1-3 | TRBD1 | . | TRBV12-3/TRBV12-4
TGTGCCAGCAGTTTAGACGTTCGGTCAGAACAGTTCTTC | CASSLDVRSEQFF | TRBJ2-1 | . | . | TRBV28
TGTGCCAGCAGTTTACAGGGGCGGAATGAAAAACTGTTTTTT | CASSLQGRNEKLFF | TRBJ1-4 | . | many | TRBV12-3/TRBV12-4
TGTGCCAGCAGTCCGCTGACAGGGGCACGGTCAGATACGCAGTATTTT | CASSPLTGARSDTQYF | TRBJ2-3 | TRBD1 | many | TRBV12-3/TRBV12-4
TGTGCCAGCACCCAAAATTTTAACACAGATACGCAGTATTTT | CASTQNFNTDTQYF | TRBJ2-3 | . | few | TRBV12-3/TRBV12-4
TGTGCCAGCAGCTTGGGGGAGGCCGGGGCCGAGCAGTACTTC | CASSLGEAGAEQYF | TRBJ2-7 | . | . | TRBV5-6
TGTGCCACCAGTGATTCCCCAAGTTCCCTCTACAATGAGCAGTTCTTC | CATSDSPSSLYNEQFF | TRBJ2-1 | . | . | TRBV24-1
TGCAGCGTGGGCGGGACACTGCTTCAAGAGACCCAGTACTTC | CSVGGTLLQETQYF | TRBJ2-5 | . | . | TRBV29-1
TGTGCCAGCCTTCTCCGGGGCTGGGAGACCCAGTACTTC | CASLLRGWETQYF | TRBJ2-5 | . | . | TRBV3-1
TGTGCCAGCAGCTTTTTCGCCGTGAACACCGGGGAGCTGTTTTTT | CASSFFAVNTGELFF | TRBJ2-2 | . | . | TRBV5-5
TGTGCCAGCAGCTTAGGTTGGGGCGTCACCACAGATACGCAGTATTTT | CASSLGWGVTTDTQYF | TRBJ2-3 | . | few | TRBV7-8
TGTGCCAGCAGGACAGGGGACTGGTATCAGCCCCAGCATTTT | CASRTGDWYQPQHF | TRBJ1-5 | TRBD1 | . | TRBV28
TGTGCCAGTAGTATAGCCCCGCAACCAAGCTCTGGGGCCAACGTCCTGACTTTC | CASSIAPQPSSGANVLTF | TRBJ2-6 | . | . | TRBV19
TGTGCCAGCAGCCCCCAAGGACAGGGGATCAATGAGCAGTTCTTC | CASSPQGQGINEQFF | TRBJ2-1 | TRBD1 | few | TRBV5-6
TGTGCCAGCAGTTTGGATTTTTCCACCACAGATACGCAGTATTTT | CASSLDFSTTDTQYF | TRBJ2-3 | . | few | TRBV27
TGTGCCACCCAACAGGGGTCTGGTGGCTACACCTTC | CATQQGSGGYTF | TRBJ1-2 | TRBD1 | . | TRBV25-1
TGCGCCAGCAGCCAAGTAAGCGGGGGGGCTGCAGATACGCAGTATTTT | CASSQVSGGAADTQYF | TRBJ2-3 | TRBD2 | . | TRBV4-1
TGTGCCAGCAGTTGGACTAGCGGGAGTGGGTACGAGCAGTACTTC | CASSWTSGSGYEQYF | TRBJ2-7 | TRBD2 | . | TRBV28
TGCGCCAGCAGCTTGGACAGGGGACCTGGCTACACCTTC | CASSLDRGPGYTF | TRBJ1-2 | TRBD1 | . | TRBV5-1
TGTGCCATCAGCTACCGGGACAGGGATGGCGAGCAGTACTTC | CAISYRDRDGEQYF | TRBJ2-7 | TRBD1 | . | TRBV10-3
TGTGCCAGCAGCAGACATCCGAACACCGGGGAGCTGTTTTTT | CASSRHPNTGELFF | TRBJ2-2 | . | few | TRBV3-1
TGTGCCAGCAGTGAGATAGGACTAGGGAGGAGCAATGAGCAGTTCTTC | CASSEIGLGRSNEQFF | TRBJ2-1 | TRBD2 | few | TRBV25-1
TGTGCCAGCAGTTTAGAGGGCGGGAGTATTGGCGGGGAGCTGTTTTTT | CASSLEGGSIGGELFF | TRBJ2-2 | TRBD2 | few | TRBV12-3/TRBV12-4
TGTGCCAGCAGTCCTGGGGGGGGGCCCCCAGATACGCAGTATTTT | CASSPGGGPPDTQYF | TRBJ2-3 | . | few | TRBV28
TGTGCCAGCAGTTTGACAGTCTCTGGAAACACCATATATTTT | CASSLTVSGNTIYF | TRBJ1-3 | . | . | TRBV12-3/TRBV12-4
TGTGCCAGCAGTTTGAATAAGAACACTGAAGCTTTCTTT | CASSLNKNTEAFF | TRBJ1-1 | . | many | TRBV12-3/TRBV12-4
TGTGCCAGCAGTTTCAGTAACACCAACAATGAGCAGTTCTTC | CASSFSNTNNEQFF | TRBJ2-1 | . | . | TRBV28
TGCGCCAGCAGCCCCGACGGACTGGGTGGCTACACCTTC | CASSPDGLGGYTF | TRBJ1-2 | . | once | TRBV5-1